Detailed here is one T cell receptor beta chain. Its antigen is unknown. TCRdb processed the reads anew with MiXCR; each CDR3 protein has one entry. Found here are around 630,000 distinct CDR3 sequences, 20% to 25% of them singletons; the top ten hold approximately 8%. This CDR3 region has 14 residues. Trimming took 6 bases from V and 6 from J; bases not matched to a gene: 7. Germline V gives CDR1 MNHEY, CDR2 SMNVEV (reference sequence). The data are from a study of T cell repertoires in cytomegalovirus infection. Study-level background: Indicated by public TCR beta signatures were CMV infection and matching HLA type. Study findings and constraints: Within the response measured ex vivo, HLA-C-restricted CMV-specific TCR beta clonotypes were dominant. Identification of carriers of CMV plus the relevant HLA was performed using cumulative public TCR beta family frequency.

The V and J genes are TRBV27 and TRBJ2-7, with 11 bases that match TRBD1. The clonotype was recovered from a human donor in good health (CMV status not recorded). Some clones in this sample may be carry-over from other donors' samples. Sequenced input: CD8+ T cells from PBMCs. Here the CDR3 reads CASSDGTGGIEQYF. In DNA form, the CDR3 reads TGTGCCAGCAGCGATGGGACAGGGGGAATCGAGCAGTACTTC.